This TCR beta chain was sequenced during a study of T cells after yellow fever vaccination. TCRdb called the 5' RACE reads again in MiXCR, with one record for every CDR3 protein. The sample comprises under 350,000 distinct CDR3 sequences, about 4% of which are singletons, and 20% to 25% rests with the top ten. CDR1 MNHEY and CDR2 SVGEGT come from the germline V gene. The V and J ends lost 5 bases and 6 bases respectively, with 14 bases between them. This CDR3 region has 14 residues. This TCR was recovered from a young man who received the YFV17D yellow fever vaccine. The chain links TRBV6-2 or TRBV6-3 to TRBJ2-1, with TRBD1 as a possible D gene (5 bases). This material consisted of PBMCs, taken 5 days after the yellow fever booster vaccination. The chain's CDR3 is CASSLGPAANEQFF. The DNA of the CDR3 is TGTGCCAGCAGTCTGGGGCCCGCGGCCAATGAGCAGTTCTTC.